Listed below are T cell receptor beta chains from one sample, sequenced in a study of T cell responses to AZD1222 COVID-19 vaccine. Data came from immunoSEQ multiplex PCR; TCRdb stores just in-frame clones and leaves some out. The data show roughly 120,000 clones, more than 75% seen once. This specimen was peripheral blood, taken 28 days after the second AZD1222 dose. These receptors came from an adult who received the AZD1222 COVID-19 vaccine. Both conserved end residues are part of each CDR3. Each record gives: CDR3 protein, CDR3 DNA, V gene, J gene, clone size, D gene. A D gene is named only where the DNA matches it firmly. Size tells how often a clone was seen (once, few, many) or the class of an expanded clone, and some rows leave it out.

CDR3aa: CASSRDRGAAQPQHF
CDR3nt: TGTGCCAGCAGCCGGGACAGGGGGGCCGCTCAGCCCCAGCATTTT
v_gene: TRBV7-2
j_gene: TRBJ1-5
abundance: NA
d_gene: TRBD1

CDR3aa: CASSLVTPDRGLGAFF
CDR3nt: TGCGCCAGCAGCTTGGTCACTCCGGACAGGGGGTTAGGAGCTTTCTTT
v_gene: TRBV5-1
j_gene: TRBJ1-1
abundance: NA
d_gene: TRBD1

CDR3aa: CASSSPLSTDTQYF
CDR3nt: TGTGCCAGCAGCTCCCCCCTCTCCACAGATACGCAGTATTTT
v_gene: TRBV5-4
j_gene: TRBJ2-3
abundance: NA
d_gene: NA

CDR3aa: CASSFSAYNEQFF
CDR3nt: TGTGCCAGCAGCTTCTCAGCCTACAATGAGCAGTTCTTC
v_gene: TRBV7-9
j_gene: TRBJ2-1
abundance: NA
d_gene: NA

CDR3aa: CASSLGGQGGPYEQYF
CDR3nt: TGTGCCAGCAGCTTGGGGGGACAGGGGGGGCCCTACGAGCAGTACTTC
v_gene: TRBV5-4
j_gene: TRBJ2-7
abundance: NA
d_gene: TRBD1

CDR3aa: CASSPSGASGGMNTGELFF
CDR3nt: TGTGCCAGCAGCCCGTCCGGGGCTAGCGGGGGTATGAACACCGGGGAGCTGTTTTTT
v_gene: TRBV3-1/TRBV3-2
j_gene: TRBJ2-2
abundance: NA
d_gene: TRBD2

CDR3aa: CASSLDMNTEAFF
CDR3nt: TGTGCCAGCTCCCTAGACATGAACACTGAAGCTTTCTTT
v_gene: TRBV11-3
j_gene: TRBJ1-1
abundance: NA
d_gene: NA

CDR3aa: CASSYLTPNEQFF
CDR3nt: TGTGCCAGCAGTTACTTGACTCCTAATGAGCAGTTCTTC
v_gene: TRBV6-2/TRBV6-3
j_gene: TRBJ2-1
abundance: NA
d_gene: NA

CDR3aa: CSALVSARNYGYTF
CDR3nt: TGCAGCGCCCTGGTGTCGGCTCGCAACTATGGCTACACCTTC
v_gene: TRBV29-1
j_gene: TRBJ1-2
abundance: NA
d_gene: NA

CDR3aa: CASSLNGGTEAFF
CDR3nt: TGTGCCAGCAGTTTAAACGGTGGGACTGAAGCTTTCTTT
v_gene: TRBV28
j_gene: TRBJ1-1
abundance: NA
d_gene: NA

CDR3aa: CASSFPPGLAGGLNTGELFF
CDR3nt: TGTGCCAGCAGCTTCCCGCCGGGACTAGCGGGGGGGCTGAACACCGGGGAGCTGTTTTTT
v_gene: TRBV13
j_gene: TRBJ2-2
abundance: NA
d_gene: TRBD2

CDR3aa: CASSELGQSNQPQHF
CDR3nt: TGTGCCAGCAGTGAATTAGGGCAGAGCAATCAGCCCCAGCATTTT
v_gene: TRBV6-1
j_gene: TRBJ1-5
abundance: NA
d_gene: NA

CDR3aa: CASSLSWTGTDYGYTF
CDR3nt: TGTGCCAGCAGCTTATCCTGGACAGGGACGGACTATGGCTACACCTTC
v_gene: TRBV7-9
j_gene: TRBJ1-2
abundance: NA
d_gene: TRBD1

CDR3aa: CASSLGQLLYGYTF
CDR3nt: TGTGCCAGCAGCTTAGGACAGTTGCTCTATGGCTACACCTTC
v_gene: TRBV7-2
j_gene: TRBJ1-2
abundance: NA
d_gene: NA

CDR3aa: CASSADRLSGNTIYF
CDR3nt: TGTGCCAGCAGCGCGGACCGTCTCTCTGGAAACACCATATATTTT
v_gene: TRBV9
j_gene: TRBJ1-3
abundance: NA
d_gene: NA

CDR3aa: CASSIPAGLNTEAFF
CDR3nt: TGTGCCAGTAGTATCCCGGCGGGGCTGAACACTGAAGCTTTCTTT
v_gene: TRBV19
j_gene: TRBJ1-1
abundance: NA
d_gene: NA

CDR3aa: CATGGRLSQFSGNTIYF
CDR3nt: TGTGCCACCGGGGGCAGGCTTTCCCAATTCTCTGGAAACACCATATATTTT
v_gene: TRBV10-3
j_gene: TRBJ1-3
abundance: NA
d_gene: NA

CDR3aa: CASQRGQGAYGYTF
CDR3nt: TGTGCCAGCCAGCGGGGACAGGGAGCCTATGGCTACACCTTC
v_gene: TRBV3-1/TRBV3-2
j_gene: TRBJ1-2
abundance: once
d_gene: TRBD1

CDR3aa: CASSAWTGQETQYF
CDR3nt: TGTGCCAGCAGTGCCTGGACAGGACAAGAGACCCAGTACTTC
v_gene: TRBV28
j_gene: TRBJ2-5
abundance: NA
d_gene: TRBD1

CDR3aa: CASSLAFGQGQNEQYF
CDR3nt: TGTGCCAGCAGCTTAGCGTTCGGACAGGGACAAAACGAGCAGTACTTC
v_gene: TRBV7-9
j_gene: TRBJ2-7
abundance: once
d_gene: TRBD1

CDR3aa: CASSPGDSRNNYGYTF
CDR3nt: TGTGCCAGTAGTCCCGGGGACAGCAGGAATAACTATGGCTACACCTTC
v_gene: TRBV19
j_gene: TRBJ1-2
abundance: few
d_gene: TRBD1

CDR3aa: CASSIGQGGSPLHF
CDR3nt: TGTGCCAGCAGCATTGGACAGGGCGGTTCACCCCTCCACTTT
v_gene: TRBV7-8
j_gene: TRBJ1-6
abundance: NA
d_gene: TRBD1

CDR3aa: CASRSRVLWSNQPQHF
CDR3nt: TGTGCCAGCAGAAGCAGGGTTCTTTGGTCCAATCAGCCCCAGCATTTT
v_gene: TRBV28
j_gene: TRBJ1-5
abundance: NA
d_gene: NA

CDR3aa: CASNHGQGGYEQYF
CDR3nt: TGTGCCAGCAACCATGGACAGGGAGGCTACGAGCAGTACTTC
v_gene: TRBV7-2
j_gene: TRBJ2-7
abundance: medium-sized
d_gene: TRBD1

CDR3aa: CASRREIAYEQYF
CDR3nt: TGTGCCAGCAGGCGCGAGATTGCCTACGAGCAGTACTTC
v_gene: TRBV2
j_gene: TRBJ2-7
abundance: NA
d_gene: NA

CDR3aa: CASSEHGTGGSGNTIYF
CDR3nt: TGCGCCAGCAGTGAGCATGGGACAGGGGGCTCTGGAAACACCATATATTTT
v_gene: TRBV10-1
j_gene: TRBJ1-3
abundance: NA
d_gene: TRBD1

CDR3aa: CASFPQGVNYEQYF
CDR3nt: TGTGCCAGCTTCCCCCAGGGGGTTAACTACGAGCAGTACTTC
v_gene: TRBV5-4
j_gene: TRBJ2-7
abundance: once
d_gene: TRBD1

CDR3aa: CASSWDLKRTDTQYF
CDR3nt: TGTGCCAGCAGTTGGGACCTCAAACGCACAGATACGCAGTATTTT
v_gene: TRBV2
j_gene: TRBJ2-3
abundance: NA
d_gene: NA

CDR3aa: CASSPRLSMSEKLFF
CDR3nt: TGTGCCAGCTCACCCCGACTCTCGATGAGTGAAAAACTGTTTTTT
v_gene: TRBV18
j_gene: TRBJ1-4
abundance: NA
d_gene: NA

CDR3aa: CASREAGGYGYTF
CDR3nt: TGTGCCAGCAGGGAGGCAGGGGGGTATGGCTACACCTTC
v_gene: TRBV7-2
j_gene: TRBJ1-2
abundance: NA
d_gene: TRBD1

CDR3aa: CASSFLLRGGIDTQYF
CDR3nt: TGTGCCAGCAGCTTTCTTTTGCGGGGGGGCATAGATACGCAGTATTTT
v_gene: TRBV11-2
j_gene: TRBJ2-3
abundance: NA
d_gene: TRBD2

CDR3aa: CASSYRGTAENTEAFF
CDR3nt: TGCGCCAGCTCGTACAGGGGCACCGCAGAGAACACTGAAGCTTTCTTT
v_gene: TRBV4-1
j_gene: TRBJ1-1
abundance: NA
d_gene: TRBD1

CDR3aa: CASSQLTGGLAGAETQYF
CDR3nt: TGCGCCAGCAGTCAATTAACCGGCGGGCTAGCGGGAGCAGAGACCCAGTACTTC
v_gene: TRBV4-3
j_gene: TRBJ2-5
abundance: NA
d_gene: TRBD2

CDR3aa: CASSLPAGDINYGYTF
CDR3nt: TGCGCCAGCAGCCTCCCTGCGGGCGACATTAACTATGGCTACACCTTC
v_gene: TRBV4-1
j_gene: TRBJ1-2
abundance: NA
d_gene: NA

CDR3aa: CASSPGGSNQPQHF
CDR3nt: TGTGCCAGCTCACCCGGGGGGTCGAATCAGCCCCAGCATTTT
v_gene: TRBV18
j_gene: TRBJ1-5
abundance: NA
d_gene: NA

CDR3aa: CASSLLGGRDRGTTGELFF
CDR3nt: TGTGCCAGCAGTTTATTAGGGGGCCGGGACAGGGGAACTACCGGGGAGCTGTTTTTT
v_gene: TRBV27
j_gene: TRBJ2-2
abundance: NA
d_gene: TRBD1

CDR3aa: CAINTADPSSSGNTIYF
CDR3nt: TGTGCCATCAATACGGCAGATCCGTCGAGCTCTGGAAACACCATATATTTT
v_gene: TRBV10-3
j_gene: TRBJ1-3
abundance: once
d_gene: NA

CDR3aa: CSVDLGRTGGNEQYF
CDR3nt: TGCAGCGTTGATTTGGGGAGGACAGGGGGCAACGAGCAGTACTTC
v_gene: TRBV29-1
j_gene: TRBJ2-7
abundance: NA
d_gene: TRBD1

CDR3aa: CASTGTTGNTQYF
CDR3nt: TGTGCCAGCACCGGAACGACGGGGAATACGCAGTATTTT
v_gene: TRBV9
j_gene: TRBJ2-3
abundance: NA
d_gene: NA

CDR3aa: CASRQARDTQYF
CDR3nt: TGTGCCAGCAGACAAGCACGAGATACGCAGTATTTT
v_gene: TRBV7-2
j_gene: TRBJ2-3
abundance: NA
d_gene: NA

CDR3aa: CASSIGGSYEQYF
CDR3nt: TGTGCCAGTAGTATTGGCGGATCCTACGAGCAGTACTTC
v_gene: TRBV19
j_gene: TRBJ2-7
abundance: few
d_gene: NA

CDR3aa: CASSDISGGNEQFF
CDR3nt: TGTGCCAGCAGTGACATCAGCGGGGGAAATGAGCAGTTCTTC
v_gene: TRBV6-4
j_gene: TRBJ2-1
abundance: NA
d_gene: TRBD2

CDR3aa: CASSESAHPTGDGYGYTF
CDR3nt: TGTGCCAGCAGTGAATCTGCTCACCCGACAGGGGACGGCTATGGCTACACCTTC
v_gene: TRBV25-1
j_gene: TRBJ1-2
abundance: NA
d_gene: TRBD1

CDR3aa: CASTTGGGGNTIYF
CDR3nt: TGTGCCAGTACCACAGGGGGCGGAGGAAACACCATATATTTT
v_gene: TRBV19
j_gene: TRBJ1-3
abundance: once
d_gene: TRBD1

CDR3aa: CASSLDLSEQYF
CDR3nt: TGTGCCAGCAGCTTGGATCTTTCCGAGCAGTACTTC
v_gene: TRBV11-2
j_gene: TRBJ2-7
abundance: NA
d_gene: NA

CDR3aa: CASSPPGGRSYEQYF
CDR3nt: TGTGCCAGCAGCCCCCCGGGGGGAAGGTCCTACGAGCAGTACTTC
v_gene: TRBV5-4
j_gene: TRBJ2-7
abundance: NA
d_gene: TRBD2

CDR3aa: CASSTRLAGHVGELFF
CDR3nt: TGTGCCAGCAGCACCCGACTAGCGGGACACGTCGGGGAGCTGTTTTTT
v_gene: TRBV7-9
j_gene: TRBJ2-2
abundance: NA
d_gene: TRBD2

CDR3aa: CASSSTGADSYNEQFF
CDR3nt: TGTGCCAGCAGCTCGACAGGGGCAGACTCCTACAATGAGCAGTTCTTC
v_gene: TRBV3-1/TRBV3-2
j_gene: TRBJ2-1
abundance: NA
d_gene: TRBD1